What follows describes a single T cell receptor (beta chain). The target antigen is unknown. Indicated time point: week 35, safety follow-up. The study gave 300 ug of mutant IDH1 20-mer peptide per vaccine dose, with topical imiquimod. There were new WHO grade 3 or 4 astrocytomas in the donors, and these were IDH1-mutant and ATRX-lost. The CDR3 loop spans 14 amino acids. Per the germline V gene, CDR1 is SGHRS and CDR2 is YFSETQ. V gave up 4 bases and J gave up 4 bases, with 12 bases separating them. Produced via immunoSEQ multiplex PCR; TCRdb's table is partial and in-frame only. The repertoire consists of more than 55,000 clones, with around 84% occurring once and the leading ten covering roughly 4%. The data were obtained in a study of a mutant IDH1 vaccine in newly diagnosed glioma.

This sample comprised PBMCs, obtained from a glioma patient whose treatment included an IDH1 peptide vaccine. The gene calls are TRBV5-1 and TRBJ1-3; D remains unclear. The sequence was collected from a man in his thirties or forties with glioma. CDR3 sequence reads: CASSADRVGNTIYF. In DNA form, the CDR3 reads TGCGCCAGCAGCGCCGACCGAGTGGGAAACACCATATATTTT.